The present T cell receptor beta chain was sequenced within a study of Ad26.COV2.S vaccination and SARS-CoV-2 variants. Study-wide results and limits: Substantial post-vaccination breadth of spike-specific CD8+ and CD4+ T cell responses was reported. The TCR breadth and depth analyses may have understated or missed part of the total T cell responses. Vaccinees and placebo recipients showed similar non-spike TCR breadth.

Looked up from germline, CDR1 is SGHTS and CDR2 is YDEGEE. This CDR3 comprises 13 residues. Trimming cost V 3 bases and J 4 bases, with 10 bases left between them. TCRdb's table, derived via immunoSEQ multiplex PCR, lists solely in-frame clones and lacks some. The sample lists hundreds of thousands of clones, 90% seen once, with 9.5% to 15% in the top ten. This clone was seen only once. Antigen unknown. Treatment indicated: some 19 received Ad26.COV2.S at low or high dose, single or two shots; 5 received placebo; per-sample allocation not given. Sampling was performed 63 days after the first vaccine or placebo injection. An adult donor aged 18-55 years was enrolled in Boston.

The sample in question was peripheral blood, obtained in a trial of Ad26.COV2.S vaccine versus placebo. The genes are TRBV5-8 and TRBJ1-2; the D is unclear. The clonotype was recovered from a person aged 18-60 years who received the Ad26.COV2.S COVID-19 vaccine or a placebo. The CDR3 here is CASSWLGSYGYTF. CDR3 DNA sequence: TGTGCCAGCAGCTGGCTGGGGTCCTATGGCTACACCTTC.